Shown below are 30 T cell receptor beta chains from a single sample sequenced in a study of T cell responses to AZD1222 COVID-19 vaccine. Profiled with immunoSEQ multiplex PCR; TCRdb holds only in-frame clones, not every one. This sample has about 75,000 clones; roughly 88% occur once, and the top ten carry approximately 9.1%. The specimen comprised peripheral blood, sampled 28 days after the second dose of the MenACWY control vaccine. These receptor sequences come from an adult who received the MenACWY meningococcal vaccine as a control.

In DNA form, the CDR3 reads TGTGCCAGTAGCAGCGCTAAGAATCAGCCCCAGCATTTT. It translates to CASSSAKNQPQHF. The chain has TRBV19 and TRBJ1-5, with no clear D. This CDR3 is built from 13 residues. V gave up 6 bases and J gave up 4 bases, with 10 bases separating them. Germline CDR1 is LNHDA and CDR2 is SQIVND (reference sequence).

The chain employs TRBV7-8 and TRBJ2-7, with D uncertain. V lost 2 bases and J 0 bases, leaving 5 bases between the germline ends. The CDR3 covers 13 residues. Germline CDR1 SGHVS, CDR2 FQNEAQ. The CDR3 DNA reads TGTGCCAGCAGCTTATCTAACTCCTACGAGCAGTACTTC. This codes for CASSLSNSYEQYF.

This sequence joins TRBV25-1 and TRBJ1-3, with 8 bases fitting TRBD1. In germline, CDR1 is MGHDK, CDR2 SYGVNS. Losses at the gene ends were 4 bases for V and 3 bases for J; bases not matched to a gene: 2. The CDR3 extends over 14 amino acids. CDR3: CASSATGDGNTIYF. The CDR3 DNA reads as TGTGCCAGCAGTGCGACAGGGGATGGAAACACCATATATTTT.

V usage is TRBV5-1 and J usage is TRBJ1-1, with D possibly being TRBD1 (6 bases). V lost 0 bases and J lost 0, with 9 bases in between. The CDR3 sequence is 15 residues long. From germline, CDR1 is SGHRS and CDR2 YFSETQ. The CDR3 DNA follows: TGCGCCAGCAGCTTGGGGCAGGGGATGAACACTGAAGCTTTCTTT. Translation: CASSLGQGMNTEAFF.

V and J are TRBV21-1 and TRBJ1-2; the table gives TRBD1 as D, unverified against the DNA. TRBV21-1 is classified as a pseudogene. This CDR3 region has 13 residues. CDR3: CASSKRQGDGYTF. In nucleotides, the CDR3 is TGTGCCAGCAGCAAAAGACAGGGGGATGGCTACACCTTC.

This chain connects TRBV5-1 to TRBJ1-4, with a tentative D call TRBD1 (6 bases). Germline CDR1 SGHRS, CDR2 YFSETQ. V was clipped by 5 bases and J by 4 bases, with 18 bases between them. This CDR3 spans 16 amino acids. As DNA, the CDR3 is TGCGCCAGCAGACGGGACCCGGACAGATATAATGAAAAACTGTTTTTT. It specifies CASRRDPDRYNEKLFF.

J is TRBJ1-1 and V is TRBV7-2, with 12 nucleotides matching TRBD1. The V gene's germline CDR1 is SGHTA and CDR2 FQGNSA. Germline trimming cut 7 bases from V and 7 bases from J; bases unmatched to any gene: 7. This CDR3 contains 14 residues. CDR3 coding DNA: TGTGCCAGCATATCCGGGACAGGGGGCGGTGAAGCTTTCTTT. Translation: CASISGTGGGEAFF.

CDR3 residues: CAWSVVGKSPLHF. The CDR3 DNA sequence: TGTGCCTGGAGTGTCGTGGGGAAGTCACCCCTCCACTTT. The chain has TRBV30 and TRBJ1-6; no firm D call. With 0 bases removed from V and 10 bases from J, the gap between germline ends came to 10 bases. The CDR3 sequence is 13 residues long. CDR1 and CDR2 (germline): GTSNPN, SVGIG (reference sequence).

The chain has TRBV2 and TRBJ1-6; 10 nucleotides align to TRBD1. The V segment lost 10 bases and the J segment 3 bases; nucleotides outside the gene matches: 6. The length of the CDR3 is 15 residues. The V gene's germline CDR1 is SNHLY and CDR2 FYNNEI. CDR3 sequence (DNA): TGTGCCACCAAGGGGGACAGGGGCTATAATTCACCCCTCCACTTT. This codes for CATKGDRGYNSPLHF.

The chain couples TRBV12-3 or TRBV12-4 to TRBJ2-5; no reliable D call. V shed 7 bases and J shed 1 base, with 7 bases lying between them. The CDR3 has 12 amino acids. The DNA for the CDR3 is TGTGCCAGCAAGTCAGCCCAAGAGACCCAGTACTTC. Its translation is CASKSAQETQYF.

V usage is TRBV5-5 and J usage is TRBJ1-4, with 7 bases matching TRBD1. CDR3 length: 16 residues. Germline V gives CDR1 SGHKS, CDR2 YYEKEE (reference sequence). The trim removed 6 bases at V and 0 bases at J, leaving 8 bases unmatched. The CDR3 is CASTGGTVATNEKLFF. CDR3 DNA: TGTGCCAGCACCGGAGGGACAGTTGCAACTAATGAAAAACTGTTTTTT.

V gene TRBV5-5 combines with J gene TRBJ2-7; D is perhaps TRBD2 (6 bases). The V and J ends lost 4 bases and 4 bases respectively, with 18 bases between them. This CDR3 comprises 15 residues. Germline V gives CDR1 SGHKS, CDR2 YYEKEE (reference sequence). As DNA, the CDR3 is TGTGCCAGCAGCGGGACCACAGGAGGGGTATACGAGCAGTACTTC. It codes for CASSGTTGGVYEQYF.

V is TRBV5-6 and J is TRBJ1-5; D gene uncertain. Per the germline V gene, CDR1 is SGHDT and CDR2 is YYEEEE. V lost 2 bases and J lost 7, with 7 bases in between. The CDR3 spans 12 residues. The CDR3 sequence is CASSFEEQPQHF. In nucleotides, the CDR3 is TGTGCCAGCAGCTTTGAGGAGCAGCCCCAGCATTTT.

The V and J genes are TRBV29-1 and TRBJ2-3; 8 bases line up with TRBD1. V lost 2 bases, J lost 2 bases, and 6 bases stayed unmatched. This CDR3 contains 15 residues. Germline lookup yields CDR1 SQVTM and CDR2 ANQGSEA. CDR3 sequence reads: CSVEYGQGDTDTQYF. The CDR3 DNA is TGCAGCGTTGAATATGGACAGGGCGACACAGATACGCAGTATTTT.

The V call is TRBV19, the J call TRBJ1-6, with 10 bases that match TRBD1. Germline V gene sequence: CDR1 LNHDA, CDR2 SQIVND (reference sequence). The CDR3 is 15 residues long. With 8 bases clipped from V and 8 bases from J, the junction kept 9 bases outside the gene matches. The CDR3 loop reads CASSRTGGDDSPLHF. The CDR3 DNA is TGTGCCAGTTCCCGGACAGGGGGGGATGATTCACCCCTCCACTTT.

This clone was detected a few times. The V and J genes are TRBV9 and TRBJ1-6; D is ambiguous. CDR1 and CDR2 from the germline V gene are SGDLS and YYNGEE. The CDR3 is 14 amino acids. Trimming left V 1 base short and J 7 bases short, with 9 bases between. The CDR3 DNA is TGTGCCAGCAGCGTAAGCCAGAGCAATTCACCCCTCCACTTT. Its protein is CASSVSQSNSPLHF.

The J gene is TRBJ1-1, the V gene TRBV5-8; D remains unclear. The germline V gene encodes CDR1 SGHTS and CDR2 YDEGEE. The CDR3 is 16 residues long. Trimming took off 0 bases at V and 2 bases at J, with 14 bases between the two ends. In DNA, the CDR3 is TGTGCCAGCAGCTTGGGGGCGATGGCGCTTAACACTGAAGCTTTCTTT. Encoded protein: CASSLGAMALNTEAFF.

The chain joins TRBV28 to TRBJ1-4, with TRBD1 matching over 9 bases. Germline V gene data show CDR1 as MDHEN and CDR2 as SYDVKM. The CDR3 is 15 residues long. J lost 7 bases, V lost 6 bases, and 9 bases had no gene match. The CDR3 sequence is CASRLTGGGREKLFF. CDR3 sequence (DNA): TGTGCCAGCAGGCTCACAGGGGGCGGACGTGAAAAACTGTTTTTT.

The chain combines TRBV6-4 with TRBJ1-2; 9 bases map to TRBD1. Looked up from germline, CDR1 is MRHNA and CDR2 is SNTAGT. The ends lost 1 base at V and 8 bases at J; junction bases unmatched: 8. The CDR3 is made up of 15 amino acids. The CDR3: CASSDYGTGIGGYTF. CDR3 nucleotide sequence: TGTGCCAGCAGTGACTACGGGACAGGGATAGGAGGCTACACCTTC.

This chain uses TRBV15 with TRBJ1-6; 9 nucleotides align to TRBD1. CDR3 length equals 21 residues. V lost 2 bases, J lost 0 bases, and 14 bases stayed unmatched. The germline gives CDR1 LNHNV, CDR2 YYDKDF (reference sequence). CDR3 DNA sequence: TGTGCCACCAGCAGAAAACCGGGACAGGGCAGGGGCTACTCCTATAATTCACCCCTCCACTTT. It is translated as CATSRKPGQGRGYSYNSPLHF.

The J gene is TRBJ1-6, the V gene TRBV11-2; TRBD1 matches at 7 bases. The CDR3 consists of 17 residues. Looked up from germline, CDR1 is SGHAT and CDR2 is FQNNGV. The trim removed 3 bases at V and 8 bases at J, leaving 13 bases unmatched. The CDR3 loop reads CASSFLILGTADSPLHF. For the CDR3, the DNA is TGTGCCAGCAGCTTCCTTATTCTCGGGACAGCGGATTCACCCCTCCACTTT.

The gene calls are TRBV24-1 and TRBJ2-3; the D gene is possibly TRBD1 (5 bases). The germline V gene encodes CDR1 KGHDR and CDR2 SFDVKD. There are 15 residues in the CDR3. The V gene lost 4 bases and the J gene lost 2 bases, with 12 bases spanning the gap. The CDR3 here is CATSEKQASTDTQYF. The CDR3 region has the DNA TGTGCCACCAGTGAAAAACAGGCCTCCACAGATACGCAGTATTTT.

The V gene is TRBV2, the J gene TRBJ2-2, with 10 bases identical to TRBD1. CDR1 and CDR2 (germline): SNHLY, FYNNEI. Trimming removed 9 bases from V and 4 bases from J; junction bases left unmatched: 8. The CDR3 is made up of 15 amino acids. The CDR3 sequence: CASRGGQGVTGELFF. CDR3 coding DNA: TGTGCCAGTAGGGGTGGACAGGGGGTCACCGGGGAGCTGTTTTTT.

The chain links TRBV14 to TRBJ1-2; perhaps TRBD1 as D (5 bases). This CDR3 has 14 residues. From germline, CDR1 is SGHDN and CDR2 FVKESK. Trimming cost V 5 bases and J 3 bases, with 13 bases left between them. The CDR3 bases are TGTGCCAGCAGCACCTCGACAGCTCACTATGGCTACACCTTC. As protein: CASSTSTAHYGYTF.

The gene calls are TRBV4-1 and TRBJ1-4, with D uncertain. This CDR3 contains 16 residues. Per the germline V gene, CDR1 is MGHRA and CDR2 is YSYEKL. Trimming took off 0 bases at V and 4 bases at J, with 12 bases between the two ends. The CDR3 DNA reads as TGCGCCAGCAGCCAAGAGGGCAGGTTCCTTAATGAAAAACTGTTTTTT. It encodes CASSQEGRFLNEKLFF.

The chain joins TRBV6-5 to TRBJ2-6, with D perhaps TRBD1 (5 bases). The CDR3 spans 15 residues. Germline values: CDR1 MNHEY, CDR2 SVGAGI. V was shortened by 5 bases and J by 0 bases, with 8 bases between the two germline ends. The CDR3: CASSRQTSGANVLTF. CDR3 DNA sequence: TGTGCCAGCAGTAGACAGACCTCTGGGGCCAACGTCCTGACTTTC.

The J gene is TRBJ1-2, the V gene TRBV20-1; D is unresolved. Trimming removed 5 bases at V and 8 bases at J, with 12 bases between. The germline V gene has CDR1 DFQATT and CDR2 SNEGSKA (reference sequence). The CDR3 totals 11 residues. This chain's CDR3 is CSAVVTGGYTF. The DNA of the CDR3 is TGCAGTGCTGTGGTGACCGGGGGCTACACCTTC.

This sequence joins TRBV6-6 and TRBJ1-1; tentatively, D is TRBD1 (5 bases). V lost 6 bases and J lost 5, with 16 bases in between. The CDR3 runs to 14 residues. The germline CDR1 and CDR2 sequences are MNHNY and SVGAGI (reference sequence). CDR3 loop: CASSTGWGRTEAFF. CDR3 coding DNA: TGTGCCAGCAGCACGGGTTGGGGCAGGACTGAAGCTTTCTTT.

The chain links TRBV10-3 to TRBJ1-5; D remains ambiguous. Germline CDR1 ENHRY, CDR2 SYGVKD. The germline V and J ends were trimmed by 7 bases and 3 bases, with 10 bases remaining between them. The CDR3 consists of 13 residues. CDR3 sequence: CAINISPNQPQHF. The CDR3, as DNA: TGTGCCATCAATATCTCCCCCAATCAGCCCCAGCATTTT.

The chain is built from TRBV5-8 and TRBJ1-1; 7 bases agree with TRBD1. Trimming removed 0 bases from V and 3 bases from J; junction bases left unmatched: 8. Germline assignment: CDR1 SGHTS and CDR2 YDEGEE. The CDR3 is 16 residues long. Here the CDR3 reads CASSLAPGQRHTEAFF. CDR3 sequence (DNA): TGTGCCAGCAGCTTGGCCCCGGGACAGCGCCACACTGAAGCTTTCTTT. Filled out from reference TRBV5-8 and TRBJ1-1, the complete variable domain reads EAGVTQSPTHLIKTRGQQATLRCSPISGHTSVYWYQQALGLGLQFLLWYDEGEERNRGNFPPRFSGRQFPNYSSELNVNALELEDSALYLCASSLAPGQRHTEAFFGQGTRLTVV.